This T cell receptor (beta chain) was captured in a study of blood T cells in healthy people across ages. General study findings and limits: The fall in TCR beta diversity per million T cells was roughly linear with age.

About this clonotype: Its antigen is unidentified.

CDR1 and CDR2 from the germline V gene are KGHSH and LQKENI. The trim removed 2 bases at V and 10 bases at J, leaving 7 bases unmatched. The CDR3 consists of 13 residues. The use of a sample-barcoded 5' primer and a J-beta primer mix characterized a second PCR of about 7 to 12 cycles. TCRdb re-derived calls from the 5' RACE reads in MiXCR, one entry per CDR3 protein. The sample lists hundreds of thousands of distinct CDR3 sequences; roughly 53% were seen once. Each donor supplied roughly 9 milliliters of peripheral blood. Every sample had a minimum of 7 million PBMCs isolated. The source is a man aged 55 to 70 in good health. The sample consisted of blood. This chain joins TRBV18 and TRBJ2-5; TRBD1 matches 7 bases. CDR3 in DNA: TGTGCCAGCTCACCAAACGACAGGGATATCCAGTACTTC. Amino acid sequence: CASSPNDRDIQYF.